Shown below are 22 T cell receptor beta chains from a single sample sequenced in a study of T cells after yellow fever vaccination. TCRdb independently ran MiXCR on the 5' RACE reads; one entry per CDR3 protein. The sample lists under 500,000 distinct CDR3 sequences, roughly 20% occurring once. Material: PBMCs, obtained before the yellow fever booster vaccination. Every receptor here comes from a young man who received the YFV17D yellow fever vaccine.

This clonotype has a handful of counts. The CDR3, as DNA: TGCAGTGCTAGAGTTAAGGGTTTGACCGAGCAGTACTTC. Amino acids: CSARVKGLTEQYF. This rearrangement joins TRBV20-1 to TRBJ2-7; D gene ambiguous. The CDR3 covers 13 residues. Trimming cost V 1 base and J 6 bases, with 13 bases left between them. Germline CDR1 DFQATT, CDR2 SNEGSKA (reference sequence).

This clonotype has just a few counts. The J gene is TRBJ2-4, the V gene TRBV20-1, with D uncertain. This CDR3 spans 15 amino acids. Germline V CDR1 and CDR2: DFQATT, SNEGSKA (reference sequence). Trimming shortened V by 0 bases and J by 7 bases, and 16 bases separated the two germline ends. CDR3 DNA: TGCAGTGCTAGAGAGGGCGCGGCGTCATCGAACATTCAGTACTTC. Amino acids: CSAREGAASSNIQYF.

The V call is TRBV4-3, the J call TRBJ1-6; a weak D match, TRBD1 (6 bases). Per germline, CDR1 LGHNA and CDR2 YSLEER. The CDR3 is 15 residues long. V dropped 3 bases and J dropped 7 bases, with 13 bases sitting between them. CDR3 DNA: TGCGCCAGCAGCCAGGGACACACACGAAATTCACCCCTCCACTTT. Amino acid sequence: CASSQGHTRNSPLHF.

The J gene is TRBJ2-2, the V gene TRBV7-9; 7 bases line up with TRBD1. Germline V gives CDR1 SEHNR, CDR2 FQNEAQ (reference sequence). V gave up 1 base and J gave up 3 bases; unmatched junction bases: 11. There are 18 residues in the CDR3. CDR3 region: CASSLGGTVDIDTGELFF. In nucleotides, the CDR3 is TGTGCCAGCAGCTTAGGGGGGACAGTTGACATTGACACCGGGGAGCTGTTTTTT.

This rearrangement joins TRBV6-5 to TRBJ1-4; D is ambiguous. Looked up from germline, CDR1 is MNHEY and CDR2 is SVGAGI. This CDR3 is 19 amino acids long. Trimming pared 0 bases from V and 5 bases from J, leaving 22 bases between. DNA for the CDR3: TGTGCCAGCAGTTACTCGATAAGCGCAATACAACTGATAAATGAAAAACTGTTTTTT. Translating it yields CASSYSISAIQLINEKLFF.

This chain joins TRBV7-9 and TRBJ2-7; TRBD1 agrees at 9 bases. Germline trimming cut 5 bases from V and 5 bases from J; bases unmatched to any gene: 10. The CDR3 covers 15 residues. Germline V lookup: CDR1 SEHNR, CDR2 FQNEAQ (reference sequence). In DNA form, the CDR3 reads TGTGCCAGCAGCGAACCCGGGACAGGGCTCGACGAGCAGTACTTC. Protein: CASSEPGTGLDEQYF.

In its sample, this clonotype was seen a few times. CDR3 sequence: CASSLVGGREQYF. The CDR3 DNA sequence: TGCGCCAGCAGCTTGGTCGGAGGGCGAGAGCAGTACTTC. This sequence joins TRBV5-1 and TRBJ2-7, with a possible D match to TRBD2 (6 bases). Germline CDR1 reads SGHRS; CDR2 reads YFSETQ. This CDR3 is built from 13 residues. V lost 0 bases to trimming and J lost 7 bases, with 11 bases between them.

There are many counts of this clonotype. V is TRBV4-3 and J is TRBJ2-5; D possibly uses TRBD1 or TRBD2 (5 bases each). The CDR3 loop spans 18 amino acids. Trimming pared 1 base from V and 1 base from J, leaving 19 bases between. From germline, CDR1 is LGHNA and CDR2 YSLEER. The CDR3 DNA is TGCGCCAGCAGCCAAGGATCGGGACGCCCAGGGATCCAAGAGACCCAGTACTTC. It translates to CASSQGSGRPGIQETQYF.

The gene calls are TRBV10-3 and TRBJ2-5; D gene unclear. Germline V lookup: CDR1 ENHRY, CDR2 SYGVKD. This CDR3 comprises 13 residues. V lost 4 bases, J lost 2 bases, and 8 bases lay in between. CDR3 in amino acids: CAISVENQETQYF. DNA for the CDR3: TGTGCCATCAGTGTCGAAAATCAAGAGACCCAGTACTTC.

This chain connects TRBV9 to TRBJ2-1, with D perhaps matching TRBD1 (6 bases). Germline V gene sequence: CDR1 SGDLS, CDR2 YYNGEE. This CDR3 comprises 15 residues. Between the trimmed V and J ends, which lost 2 bases and 8 bases, there was a span of 17 bases. The CDR3 region is CASSVTGLAGDEQFF. CDR3 DNA: TGTGCCAGCAGCGTCACAGGGTTGGCGGGCGATGAGCAGTTCTTC.

This clonotype was observed many times. The rearrangement links TRBV5-1 to TRBJ2-1; no clear D. The CDR3 runs to 16 residues. Germline CDR1 reads SGHRS; CDR2 reads YFSETQ. V lost 4 bases and J 0 bases, leaving 14 bases between the germline ends. The DNA for the CDR3 is TGCGCCAGCAGCGCCTACGTCGAAATCTCCTACAATGAGCAGTTCTTC. It translates to CASSAYVEISYNEQFF.

This clonotype occurred a few times. The chain couples TRBV7-9 to TRBJ2-3; D is perhaps TRBD2 (6 bases). CDR3 size: 13 residues. V lost 2 bases and J 5 bases, leaving 8 bases between the germline ends. Germline V CDR1 and CDR2: SEHNR, FQNEAQ (reference sequence). CDR3 in amino acids: CASSLMGGDTQYF. The CDR3 bases are TGTGCCAGCAGCTTAATGGGGGGAGATACGCAGTATTTT.

The chain couples TRBV7-2 to TRBJ1-2; 8 nucleotides match TRBD1. CDR3 length: 13 amino acids. J was trimmed by 6 bases and V by 6 bases; bases with no gene match: 6. The germline CDR1 and CDR2 sequences are SGHTA and FQGNSA. The CDR3 region has the DNA TGTGCCAGCAGAGAACCAGGGGGCCATGGCTACACCTTC. Its protein is CASREPGGHGYTF. The variable domain in full, completed from reference TRBV7-2 and TRBJ1-2, reads GAGVSQSPSNKVTEKGKDVELRCDPISGHTALYWYRQSLGQGLEFLIYFQGNSAPDKSGLPSDRFSAERTGGSVSTLTIQRTQQEDSAVYLCASREPGGHGYTFGSGTRLTVV.

This chain joins TRBV7-2 and TRBJ1-6, with D unclear. CDR1 SGHTA and CDR2 FQGNSA come from the germline V gene. CDR3 size: 13 residues. V lost 6 bases, J lost 1 base, and 4 bases lay in between. CDR3 protein: CASSLSYNSPLHF. CDR3 DNA sequence: TGTGCCAGCAGTTTATCCTATAATTCACCCCTCCACTTT.

This sequence joins TRBV12-3 or TRBV12-4 and TRBJ2-4; possibly TRBD1 or TRBD2 for D (5 bases each). The V end was cut by 5 bases, the J end by 0 bases, with 14 bases between. The CDR3 runs 16 residues. For the CDR3, the DNA is TGTGCCAGCAGTCTAGTCCGGGGCAAAGCCAAAAACATTCAGTACTTC. As protein: CASSLVRGKAKNIQYF.

In its sample, this clonotype was seen a few times. The chain couples TRBV5-6 to TRBJ2-7; D unclear. CDR1 and CDR2 (germline): SGHDT, YYEEEE. The V end lost 4 bases, the J end lost 3 bases, and 11 bases lay between the germline ends. The CDR3 has 13 residues. In DNA, the CDR3 is TGTGCCAGCAGCCGCCGGAGAATCTACGAGCAGTACGTC. Its protein product is CASSRRRIYEQYV.

This chain uses TRBV9 with TRBJ2-7, with D possibly being TRBD1 (6 bases). The germline V gene encodes CDR1 SGDLS and CDR2 YYNGEE. Trimming pared 3 bases from V and 3 bases from J, leaving 10 bases between. The CDR3 consists of 13 residues. This CDR3 reads CASSDGQSYEQYF. CDR3 in DNA: TGTGCCAGCAGCGACGGACAGAGCTACGAGCAGTACTTC.

The sample holds a few counts of this clonotype. This chain uses TRBV20-1 with TRBJ1-6; 7 bases match TRBD1. J lost 6 bases, V lost 3 bases, and 2 bases had no gene match. This CDR3 region has 13 residues. Germline CDR1 is DFQATT and CDR2 is SNEGSKA (reference sequence). The CDR3 bases are TGCAGTGCTAGTGGGGACAGTAATTCACCCCTCCACTTT. The encoded protein is CSASGDSNSPLHF.

This clonotype was detected many times. V and J are TRBV18 and TRBJ1-5; 11 nucleotides align to TRBD1. The CDR3 totals 15 residues. Germline CDR1 and CDR2: KGHSH and LQKENI. Unmatched junction bases numbered 2, after V lost 5 bases and J lost 2 bases. The CDR3: CASSGTGGGNQPQHF. As DNA, the CDR3 is TGTGCCAGCTCAGGGACAGGGGGAGGCAATCAGCCCCAGCATTTT.

This clonotype was detected ten times or more. V usage is TRBV29-1 and J usage is TRBJ1-2; unclear D gene. This CDR3 region has 12 residues. Deletions cut 4 bases from V and 5 bases from J, with 11 bases between. CDR1 is SQVTM, CDR2 ANQGSEA, per germline. CDR3 residues: CSVAGPGYGYTF. The CDR3 region has the DNA TGCAGCGTTGCCGGTCCTGGGTATGGCTACACCTTC. Variable domain in full (rest from reference TRBV29-1 and TRBJ1-2): SAVISQKPSRDICQRGTSLTIQCQVDSQVTMMFWYRQQPGQSLTLIATANQGSEATYESGFVIDKFPISRPNLTFSTLTVSNMSPEDSSIYLCSVAGPGYGYTFGSGTRLTVV.

This clonotype has only a few counts. The chain couples TRBV12-3 or TRBV12-4 to TRBJ2-7; perhaps TRBD2 as D (6 bases). V shed 6 bases and J shed 6 bases, with 15 bases lying between them. The CDR3 sequence is 13 residues long. The chain's CDR3 is CASREGTSPEQYF. CDR3 in DNA: TGTGCCAGCAGGGAGGGGACCTCCCCCGAGCAGTACTTC.

This clonotype was counted only a few times. This chain connects TRBV12-3 or TRBV12-4 to TRBJ2-3; D might be TRBD1 (5 bases). The CDR3 runs 23 residues. V was cut by 2 bases and J by 0 bases, with 33 bases left in between. The CDR3 sequence: CASSLSFMWYEAQGAVSTDTQYF. CDR3 DNA sequence: TGTGCCAGCAGTTTATCTTTTATGTGGTATGAGGCACAAGGGGCCGTAAGCACAGATACGCAGTATTTT.